Sequencing of this TCR beta chain was carried out in a study of T-cell memory formation after mild COVID-19. TCRdb redid the calling of the 5' RACE reads with MiXCR, one entry per CDR3 protein. The sample has hundreds of thousands of distinct CDR3 sequences, 20% to 25% seen once. The CDR3 extends over 15 amino acids. Germline assignment: CDR1 MGHRA and CDR2 YSYEKL. Trimming stripped 0 bases from V and 4 bases from J, with 11 bases between. The genes are TRBV4-1 and TRBJ2-3, with a possible D match to TRBD1 (6 bases). Input material: PBMCs or a T cell subset sorted from them (not recorded which). The source is a man in his late teens or twenties who had mild COVID-19 (a few samples of this study predate the infection). Cell type and time point are not known. The DNA of the CDR3 is TGCGCCAGCAGCCAAGAGGTAACAGGGCCAGATACGCAGTATTTT. Amino acids: CASSQEVTGPDTQYF.